The sequence of this TCR beta chain was determined in a study of identical twins. There are 12 residues in the CDR3. Trimming removed 6 bases from V and 0 bases from J, with 2 bases in between. Looked up from germline, CDR1 is LNHNV and CDR2 is YYDKDF (reference sequence). This clonotype was found many times. As yet, its antigen is unknown. TCRdb itself ran the 5' RACE reads through MiXCR, one entry per CDR3 protein. Here the sample spans 250,000 or so distinct CDR3 sequences, about 8.9% being singletons. Study-level findings and limits: Out-of-frame alpha sequences common to twins were enriched for low generation probability.

These sequences were also reported in another study, on yellow fever vaccine responses in identical twins.

The receptor was isolated from a woman aged 18-35 years in good health. This chain joins TRBV15 and TRBJ2-2, with no clear D. Sequenced sample: CD8+ T cells sorted from blood. The CDR3 DNA is TGTGCCACCAGAACGAACACCGGGGAGCTGTTTTTT. It is translated as CATRTNTGELFF.